This T cell receptor (beta chain) was identified during a study of T cells after yellow fever vaccination. Across the whole study: The SMART-Seq v4 Ultra Low Input method served to prepare the low-cell-number fractions. Notes on the study in general: The study re-detected most primary-vaccination clones after the booster (approximately 96% CD4, just over 85% CD8). Any FACS-sorted repertoire could hold abundant clonotypes that contaminate it from the bulk population.

It was through 5'RACE template switching that TCR cDNA was made, with a universal primer site and UMIs added. TCRdb ran MiXCR on the 5' RACE reads and lists one entry per CDR3 protein. The sample records roughly 260,000 distinct CDR3 sequences, 10% to 15% being singletons. The CDR3 totals 13 residues. Trimming took 10 bases from V and 1 from J, leaving 12 bases between them. CDR1 is LNHNV, CDR2 YYDKDF, per germline (reference sequence). This clonotype was recorded at least ten times. Its antigen is not known. The receptor's source is a man aged 30-40 years who received the YFV17D yellow fever vaccine. The sequences come from CD4+ T cells sorted from PBMCs, collected 45 days after the yellow fever booster vaccination. The genes are TRBV15 and TRBJ2-3, with D perhaps TRBD2 (6 bases). CDR3 nucleotide sequence: TGTGCCATCTCGGGACTCGGCACAGATACGCAGTATTTT. The encoded protein is CAISGLGTDTQYF.